This T cell receptor beta chain was recovered during a study of shared clonotypes between healthy human individuals. At the level of the study: Donors had three CD4 naive, three CD4 memory, two CD8 naive and one CD8 memory plate apiece. Study-wide points: Blood alone was sampled, and tissue repertoires likely differ. The four-donor shared clonotypes exceeded non-shared clonotypes in generation probability, with non-shared ones scoring lower.

In the case of this clone: Its target is not known.

Profiling relied on immunoSEQ multiplex PCR, and the TCRdb table lists in-frame clones only, not all of them. Among over a million clones listed, roughly 96% were seen once. The CDR3 covers 15 residues. V lost 2 bases to trimming and J lost 0 bases, with 11 bases between them. Germline assignment: CDR1 SGHNT and CDR2 YYREEE (reference sequence). Sample: naive CD4+ T cells sorted from blood. Indicated subset: CD45RA+ positively selected. The chain has TRBV5-4 and TRBJ1-2, with a weak D call TRBD1 (5 bases). The sequence was collected from a man under 40 in good health. The DNA for the CDR3 is TGTGCCAGCAGCTTCAGGGTGGGAGCTAACTATGGCTACACCTTC. This gives the protein CASSFRVGANYGYTF.